This T cell receptor beta chain comes out of a study of response to subunit inactivated influenza vaccine (dated by TCRdb to 2016 to 2019). At the level of the whole study: The study used deep quantitative T cell receptor repertoire profiling to track responses to a trivalent subunit inactivated influenza vaccine.

Paper-wide results and their limitations: According to the authors, only a limited number of new T cells may be recruited by each seasonal influenza vaccination.

The method was RT-PCR. Sequencing was performed on an Illumina HiSeq 2500. TCRdb passed the public sequencing reads through fastp at Q25 and MiXCR, retaining productive beta sequences. Rows are unified per CDR3 protein, each entry keeping the most common DNA and genes. The sample table shows 200,000 to 300,000 distinct CDR3 sequences, and 9% to 15% are seen once. Jointly, the top ten make up roughly 7.7% of the sample. The CDR3 covers 12 residues, taking in both the cysteine and the phenylalanine. CDR3 DNA only is kept here, 36 bases in frame from base 1. In the germline V gene, CDR1 corresponds to SQVTM and CDR2 to ANQGSEA. V was cut back by 2 bases and J by 0 bases, leaving a gap of 4 bases between them. This clonotype occurred many times. Its target antigen remains unknown. Base qualities are not recorded, but no much larger clone differs from it by a single base.

The V and J segments used are TRBV29-1 and TRBJ1-1; the D gene assignment is ambiguous. The TCR sequence derives from a man aged 45 to 65 who received an inactivated influenza vaccine. Donor details come from another sample of the same person, matched by shared clones. The source was non-naive T cells sorted from PBMCs, collected 14 to 15 days before vaccination. Sample cell subset or site, as interpreted from the label and publication: memory T cell fraction. The CDR3 corresponds to CSVETLNTEAFF. The sequenced DNA: TGCAGCGTTGAAACGTTGAACACTGAAGCTTTCTTT.